A selection of T cell receptor beta chains follows, all from one sample in a study of shared clonotypes between healthy human individuals. Here immunoSEQ multiplex PCR was the method, and the copy in TCRdb shows in-frame clones only, minus some. Of around 480,000 clones in the sample, 60% to 80% were seen once. The material sequenced was PBMCs. The receptors stem from a woman between 35 and 50 years old in good health. Some clones in this sample may be carry-over from other donors' samples. The CDR3 runs from the conserved cysteine through the conserved F or W. The D gene is left open where the match is weak. Clone size is stated in some rows and not others, as once, few, many or a class when expanded.

NA | NA | TRBJ2-7 | TRBV6-1 | CASTLGGITYEQYF | TGTGCCAGCACCCTAGGAGGGATAACCTACGAGCAGTACTTC
NA | NA | TRBJ2-2 | TRBV5-6 | CASSLTKGTGELFF | TGTGCCAGCAGCTTGACGAAGGGCACCGGGGAGCTGTTTTTT
NA | NA | TRBJ2-7 | TRBV28 | CASRESGTLQYEQYF | TGTGCCAGCAGGGAATCCGGGACTTTACAGTACGAGCAGTACTTC
NA | NA | TRBJ2-6 | TRBV15 | CATSGLREAGANVLTF | TGTGCCACCAGCGGCCTCAGGGAAGCTGGGGCCAACGTCCTGACTTTC
NA | NA | TRBJ2-1 | TRBV7-2 | CASSLTASHYNEQFF | TGTGCCAGCAGCTTGACAGCTTCTCATTACAATGAGCAGTTCTTC
TRBD2 | NA | TRBJ2-1 | TRBV10-3 | CAIRDPIAGGRSYNEQFF | TGTGCCATCAGGGACCCAATAGCGGGAGGTCGCTCCTACAATGAGCAGTTCTTC
NA | NA | TRBJ2-1 | TRBV6-5 | CASRPLWGSYNEQFF | TGTGCCAGCAGGCCTCTTTGGGGCTCCTACAATGAGCAGTTCTTC
TRBD2 | NA | TRBJ2-3 | TRBV15 | CATSKPSPGLVTDTQYF | TGTGCCACCAGCAAACCTTCACCGGGACTAGTGACAGATACGCAGTATTTT
NA | many | TRBJ2-7 | TRBV18 | CASSKDYEQYF | TGTGCCAGCTCAAAGGACTACGAGCAGTACTTC
TRBD1 | few | TRBJ2-7 | TRBV18 | CASSPKTGEDEQYF | TGTGCCAGCTCACCTAAGACAGGGGAGGACGAGCAGTACTTC
NA | NA | TRBJ2-2 | TRBV13 | CASSLAYQGDTGELFF | TGTGCCAGCAGCTTAGCTTACCAGGGAGACACCGGGGAGCTGTTTTTT
TRBD2 | few | TRBJ2-1 | TRBV7-2 | CASSTTSGGAEQFF | TGTGCCAGCAGCACGACTAGCGGAGGGGCTGAGCAGTTCTTC
TRBD1 | NA | TRBJ2-1 | TRBV23-1 | CASSTRQGPYNEQFF | TGCGCCAGCAGTACGCGACAGGGCCCCTACAATGAGCAGTTCTTC
NA | NA | TRBJ2-6 | TRBV10-3 | CAISESRGTLGANVLTF | TGTGCCATCAGTGAGTCGAGGGGTACTCTCGGGGCCAACGTCCTGACTTTC
NA | NA | TRBJ2-3 | TRBV21-1 | CASSFEGASTDTQYF | TGTGCCAGCAGTTTTGAGGGGGCGTCCACAGATACGCAGTATTTT
TRBD1 | NA | TRBJ2-7 | TRBV9 | CASSPGQRTYEQYF | TGTGCCAGCAGCCCGGGACAGAGGACCTACGAGCAGTACTTC
NA | NA | TRBJ1-4 | TRBV5-1 | CASSLALSENEKLFF | TGCGCCAGCAGCTTGGCACTTTCGGAGAATGAAAAACTGTTTTTT
NA | NA | TRBJ1-3 | TRBV4-2 | CASSQTWLESGNTIYF | TGTGCCAGCAGCCAAACGTGGTTGGAATCAGGAAACACCATATATTTT
NA | NA | TRBJ2-6 | TRBV2 | CASSEPGSGANVLTF | TGTGCCAGCAGTGAACCGGGTTCTGGGGCCAACGTCCTGACTTTC
NA | NA | TRBJ2-7 | TRBV5-8 | CASTQNRGYYEQYF | TGTGCCAGCACCCAAAATCGGGGCTATTACGAGCAGTACTTC
NA | few | TRBJ2-1 | TRBV10-3 | CATTSFDEQFF | TGTGCCACCACGTCGTTCGATGAGCAGTTCTTC
TRBD2 | NA | TRBJ2-5 | TRBV5-4 | CASSLGSGSGKEQYF | TGTGCCAGCAGCTTGGGTAGCGGGAGTGGAAAAGAGCAGTACTTC
NA | NA | TRBJ2-7 | TRBV7-9 | CASSLALAGSSVEQYF | TGTGCCAGCAGCTTAGCGCTAGCAGGGAGTTCAGTCGAGCAGTACTTC
NA | NA | TRBJ2-1 | TRBV11-3 | CASSMAGNEQFF | TGTGCCAGCAGCATGGCGGGCAATGAGCAGTTCTTC
NA | NA | TRBJ1-2 | TRBV14 | CASSASAYGYTF | TGTGCCAGCAGCGCGTCAGCCTATGGCTACACCTTC
NA | NA | TRBJ2-3 | TRBV7-8 | CASSLREGGFTQYF | TGTGCCAGCAGCTTGCGGGAAGGAGGCTTTACGCAGTATTTT
TRBD1 | once | TRBJ1-1 | TRBV5-1 | CASSLTRTGGTEAFF | TGCGCCAGCAGCCTCACCCGGACAGGGGGCACTGAAGCTTTCTTT
TRBD2 | NA | TRBJ2-1 | TRBV5-1 | CASSLAGTSSDVEQFF | TGCGCCAGCAGCTTGGCCGGGACTAGTTCTGACGTTGAGCAGTTCTTC
NA | NA | TRBJ2-3 | TRBV27 | CASSSPGQGTDTQYF | TGTGCCAGCAGTTCCCCTGGGCAGGGCACAGATACGCAGTATTTT
NA | NA | TRBJ2-7 | TRBV19 | CASNTPEGRQVGAYEQYF | TGTGCCAGTAATACCCCCGAGGGACGGCAAGTGGGGGCCTACGAGCAGTACTTC
NA | NA | TRBJ2-2 | TRBV18 | CASSLTGLRNTGELFF | TGTGCCAGCTCACTTACGGGACTTCGGAACACCGGGGAGCTGTTTTTT
NA | few | TRBJ1-5 | TRBV28 | CASSLWNNQPQHF | TGTGCCAGCAGTTTGTGGAACAATCAGCCCCAGCATTTT
NA | NA | TRBJ2-2 | TRBV7-2 | CASSQHTLGNTGELFF | TGTGCCAGCAGTCAGCACACCTTAGGGAACACCGGGGAGCTGTTTTTT
TRBD2 | NA | TRBJ2-3 | TRBV2 | CASSPRSTSGTDTQYF | TGTGCCAGCAGTCCGCGCTCGACTAGCGGCACAGATACGCAGTATTTT
NA | few | TRBJ2-5 | TRBV4-1 | CASSRVGETQYF | TGCGCCAGCAGCCGGGTTGGAGAGACCCAGTACTTC
TRBD1 | NA | TRBJ2-7 | TRBV7-9 | CASSRSGTGVYEQYF | TGTGCCAGCAGCCGTTCCGGGACAGGGGTCTACGAGCAGTACTTC
NA | NA | TRBJ2-3 | TRBV7-3 | CASSFGLSTDTQYF | TGTGCCAGCAGCTTTGGACTAAGCACAGATACGCAGTATTTT
TRBD2 | NA | TRBJ2-3 | TRBV6-5 | CASGGTNTDTQYF | TGTGCCAGCGGCGGGACTAACACAGATACGCAGTATTTT
NA | once | TRBJ1-5 | TRBV28 | CATLTGGRNQPQHF | TGTGCCACCCTAACCGGGGGGAGGAATCAGCCCCAGCATTTT
NA | NA | TRBJ2-3 | TRBV29-1 | CSVGRGEGGTQYF | TGCAGCGTTGGGAGGGGAGAGGGGGGTACGCAGTATTTT
NA | NA | TRBJ2-5 | TRBV6-6 | CASKLLQGPQETQYF | TGTGCCAGCAAACTGCTCCAGGGGCCACAAGAGACCCAGTACTTC
NA | NA | TRBJ2-5 | TRBV7-7 | CASSQLGGGETQYF | TGTGCTAGCAGTCAATTGGGAGGAGGAGAGACCCAGTACTTC
NA | NA | TRBJ2-5 | TRBV18 | CASSTTYQETQYF | TGTGCCAGCTCAACGACCTACCAAGAGACCCAGTACTTC
TRBD1 | NA | TRBJ1-5 | TRBV28 | CASGTANQPQHF | TGTGCCAGTGGGACAGCAAATCAGCCCCAGCATTTT
TRBD2 | NA | TRBJ2-1 | TRBV10-3 | CAISESLAGNEQFF | TGTGCCATCAGTGAGAGTCTAGCGGGAAATGAGCAGTTCTTC
TRBD1 | NA | TRBJ1-2 | TRBV29-1 | CSVGDRAYGYTF | TGCAGCGTTGGAGACAGGGCCTATGGCTACACCTTC
NA | NA | TRBJ1-1 | TRBV10-2 | CTSSESPVGGNTEAFF | TGCACCAGCAGTGAGTCCCCAGTTGGGGGGAACACTGAAGCTTTCTTT
TRBD2 | once | TRBJ2-7 | TRBV4-1 | CASSLGLASSYEQYF | TGCGCCAGCAGCCTTGGACTAGCTAGCTCCTACGAGCAGTACTTC